This TCR beta chain was obtained from a study of T cell repertoires in cytomegalovirus infection. This CDR3 region has 15 residues. The V gene end was trimmed by 8 bases and the J gene end by 5 bases; junction bases not matched to a gene: 13. From germline, CDR1 is MNHEY and CDR2 SVGEGT. This clonotype turned up a few times. TCRdb ran MiXCR on the reads and lists one entry per CDR3 protein. The sample consists of approximately 190,000 distinct CDR3 sequences, less than 9.5% of them appearing once. Sequences were obtained from PBMCs. The V call is TRBV6-2 or TRBV6-3, the J call TRBJ2-3; 7 bases align to TRBD2. The receptor was derived from a human donor in good health (CMV status not recorded). Some clones in this sample may be carry-over from other donors' samples. The CDR3 loop reads CASVVSGAAGDTQYF. CDR3 DNA: TGTGCCAGCGTTGTAAGCGGGGCCGCCGGAGATACGCAGTATTTT.